This T cell receptor beta chain was obtained from a study of cytotoxic CD8 clonotypes in ibrutinib-treated CLL. Study context: Included were 11 to 12 relapsed/refractory and about 14 treatment-naive patients, of whom some 17 were IGHV unmutated.

Germline V gene data show CDR1 as SGHDT and CDR2 as YYEEEE. CDR3 size: 11 residues. Between the trimmed V and J ends, which lost 7 bases and 1 base, there was a span of 5 bases. The data were produced by immunoSEQ multiplex PCR, yet TCRdb's version contains in-frame clones alone and is incomplete. The sample contains about 35,000 clones, roughly 45% of which appear only once. The sample in question was PBMCs, obtained before ibrutinib treatment. The rearrangement uses TRBV5-6 and TRBJ1-1; D gene ambiguous. The source of this sequence is a human donor with chronic lymphocytic leukemia. Here the CDR3 DNA reads TGTGCCAGCGCTACGAACACTGAAGCTTTCTTT. It codes for CASATNTEAFF.